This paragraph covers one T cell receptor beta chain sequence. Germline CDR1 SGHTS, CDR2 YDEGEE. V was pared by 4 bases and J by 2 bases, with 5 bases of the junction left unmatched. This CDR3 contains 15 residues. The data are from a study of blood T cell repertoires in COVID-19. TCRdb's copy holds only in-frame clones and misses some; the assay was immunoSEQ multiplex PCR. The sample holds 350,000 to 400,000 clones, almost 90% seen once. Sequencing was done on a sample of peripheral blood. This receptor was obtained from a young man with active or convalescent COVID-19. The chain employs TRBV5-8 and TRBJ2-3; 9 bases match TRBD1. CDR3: CASSTGTGNTDTQYF. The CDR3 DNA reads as TGTGCCAGCAGCACCGGGACAGGGAACACAGATACGCAGTATTTT.